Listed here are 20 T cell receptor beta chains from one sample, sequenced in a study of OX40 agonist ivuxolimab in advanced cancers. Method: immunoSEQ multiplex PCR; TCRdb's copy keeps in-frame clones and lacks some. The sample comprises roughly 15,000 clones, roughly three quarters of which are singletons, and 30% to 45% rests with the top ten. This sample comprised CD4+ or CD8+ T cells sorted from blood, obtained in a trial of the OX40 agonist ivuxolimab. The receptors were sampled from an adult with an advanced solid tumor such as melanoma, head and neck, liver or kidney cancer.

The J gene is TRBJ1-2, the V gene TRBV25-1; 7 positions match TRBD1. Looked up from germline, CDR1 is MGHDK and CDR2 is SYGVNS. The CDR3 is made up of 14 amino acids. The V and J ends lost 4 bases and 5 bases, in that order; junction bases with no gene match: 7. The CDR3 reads CASSARGGSYGYTF. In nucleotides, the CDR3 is TGTGCCAGCAGTGCCAGGGGGGGATCTTATGGCTACACCTTC.

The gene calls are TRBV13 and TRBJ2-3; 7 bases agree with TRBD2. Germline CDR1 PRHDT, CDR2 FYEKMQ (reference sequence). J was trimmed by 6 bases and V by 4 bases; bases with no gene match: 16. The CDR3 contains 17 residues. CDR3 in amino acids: CASSSAGTTQLWDTQYF. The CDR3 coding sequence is TGTGCCAGCAGCTCAGCCGGGACTACCCAGCTATGGGATACGCAGTATTTT.

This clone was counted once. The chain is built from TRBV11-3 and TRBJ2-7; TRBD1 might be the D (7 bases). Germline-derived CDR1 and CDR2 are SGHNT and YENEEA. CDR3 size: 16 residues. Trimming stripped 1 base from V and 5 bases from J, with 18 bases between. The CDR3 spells CASSLGVGRGRNEQYF. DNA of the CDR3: TGTGCCAGCAGCTTAGGGGTAGGCAGGGGGAGGAACGAGCAGTACTTC.

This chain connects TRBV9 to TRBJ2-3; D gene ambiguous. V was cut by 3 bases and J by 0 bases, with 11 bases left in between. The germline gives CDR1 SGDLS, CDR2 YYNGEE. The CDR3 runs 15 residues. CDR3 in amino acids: CASSEGTLSTDTQYF. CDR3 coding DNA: TGTGCCAGCAGCGAGGGCACACTGAGCACAGATACGCAGTATTTT.

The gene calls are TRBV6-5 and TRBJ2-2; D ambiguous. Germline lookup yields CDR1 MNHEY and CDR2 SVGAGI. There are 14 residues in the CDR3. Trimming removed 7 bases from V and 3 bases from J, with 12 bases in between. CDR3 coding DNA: TGTGCCAGCAAGGTGTCTCAAGACACCGGGGAGCTGTTTTTT. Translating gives CASKVSQDTGELFF.

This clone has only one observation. The CDR3, as DNA: TGTGCCAGCAGTTCGTGGGGGGAGGGCCGCACAGATACGCAGTATTTT. Protein: CASSSWGEGRTDTQYF. The chain links TRBV28 to TRBJ2-3, with TRBD2 matching over 7 bases. J was trimmed by 1 base and V by 4 bases; bases with no gene match: 8. The CDR3 has 16 amino acids. Germline V gene sequence: CDR1 MDHEN, CDR2 SYDVKM.

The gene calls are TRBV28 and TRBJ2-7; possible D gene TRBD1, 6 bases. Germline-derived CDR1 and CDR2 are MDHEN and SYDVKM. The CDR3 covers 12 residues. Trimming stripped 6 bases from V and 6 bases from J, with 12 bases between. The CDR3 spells CASSPGQIEQYF. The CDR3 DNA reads TGTGCCAGCAGCCCTGGACAGATCGAGCAGTACTTC. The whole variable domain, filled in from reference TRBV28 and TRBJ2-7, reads DVKVTQSSRYLVKRTGEKVFLECVQDMDHENMFWYRQDPGLGLRLIYFSYDVKMKEKGDIPEGYSVSREKKERFSLILESASTNQTSMYLCASSPGQIEQYFGPGTRLTVT.

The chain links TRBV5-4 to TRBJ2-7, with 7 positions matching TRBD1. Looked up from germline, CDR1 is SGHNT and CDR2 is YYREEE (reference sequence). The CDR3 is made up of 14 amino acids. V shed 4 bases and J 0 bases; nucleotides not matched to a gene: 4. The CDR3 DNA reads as TGTGCCAGCAGCACCAGGGGGAACTCCTACGAGCAGTACTTC. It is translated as CASSTRGNSYEQYF.

The CDR3 loop is CASSLGEGTEKLFF. CDR3 sequence (DNA): TGTGCCAGCAGTCTTGGAGAAGGGACTGAAAAACTGTTTTTT. The chain uses TRBV28 and TRBJ1-4, with D perhaps matching TRBD1 (5 bases). V lost 5 bases, J lost 7 bases, and 14 bases lay in between. The CDR3 is 14 amino acids. The V gene's germline CDR1 is MDHEN and CDR2 SYDVKM.

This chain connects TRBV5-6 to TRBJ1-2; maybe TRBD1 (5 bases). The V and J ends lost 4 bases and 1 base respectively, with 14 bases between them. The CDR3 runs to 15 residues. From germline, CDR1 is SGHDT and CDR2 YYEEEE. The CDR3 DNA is TGTGCCAGCAGCCTGGGACTGAACTTTAACTATGGCTACACCTTC. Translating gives CASSLGLNFNYGYTF.

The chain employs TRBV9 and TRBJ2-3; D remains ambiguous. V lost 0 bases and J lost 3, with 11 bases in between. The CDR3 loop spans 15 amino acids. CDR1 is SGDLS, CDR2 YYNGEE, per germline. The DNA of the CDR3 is TGTGCCAGCAGCGTAGCGATAAGGGAAACAGATACGCAGTATTTT. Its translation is CASSVAIRETDTQYF.

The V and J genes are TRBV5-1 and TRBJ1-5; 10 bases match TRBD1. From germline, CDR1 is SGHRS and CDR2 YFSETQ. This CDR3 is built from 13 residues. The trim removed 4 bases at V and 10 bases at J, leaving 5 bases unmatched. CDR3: CASSPGQGHPQHF. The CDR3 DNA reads TGCGCCAGCAGCCCGGGACAGGGGCACCCCCAGCATTTT.

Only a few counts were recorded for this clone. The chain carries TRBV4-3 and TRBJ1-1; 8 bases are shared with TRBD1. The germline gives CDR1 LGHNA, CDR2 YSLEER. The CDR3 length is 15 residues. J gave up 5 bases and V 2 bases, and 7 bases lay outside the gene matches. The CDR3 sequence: CASSQNLRGRTEAFF. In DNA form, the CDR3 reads TGCGCCAGCAGCCAAAACCTCAGGGGGCGGACTGAAGCTTTCTTT.

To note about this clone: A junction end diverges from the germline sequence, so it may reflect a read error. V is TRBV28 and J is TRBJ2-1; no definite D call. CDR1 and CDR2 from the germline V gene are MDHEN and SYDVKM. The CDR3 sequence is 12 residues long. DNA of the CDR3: TGTGCCAGCAGTGGGTCCTACGATGAGCAGTTCTTC. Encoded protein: CASSGSYDEQFF.

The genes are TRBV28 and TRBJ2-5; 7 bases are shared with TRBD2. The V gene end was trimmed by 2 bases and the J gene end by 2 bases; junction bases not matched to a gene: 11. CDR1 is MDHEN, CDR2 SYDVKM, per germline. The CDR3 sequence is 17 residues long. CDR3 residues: CASSLGGGRYSQETQYF. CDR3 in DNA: TGTGCCAGCAGTTTAGGGGGAGGGAGATATTCGCAAGAGACCCAGTACTTC.

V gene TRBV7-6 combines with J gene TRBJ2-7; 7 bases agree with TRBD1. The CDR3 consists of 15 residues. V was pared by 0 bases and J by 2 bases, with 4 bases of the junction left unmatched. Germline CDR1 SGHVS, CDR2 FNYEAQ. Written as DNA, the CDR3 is TGTGCCAGCAGCTTAGCGAAGGACAGGACCTACGAGCAGTACTTC. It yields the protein CASSLAKDRTYEQYF.

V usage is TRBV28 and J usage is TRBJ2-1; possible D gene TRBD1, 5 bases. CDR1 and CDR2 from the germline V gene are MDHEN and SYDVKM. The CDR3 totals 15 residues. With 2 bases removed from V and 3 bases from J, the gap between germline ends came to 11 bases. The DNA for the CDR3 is TGTGCCAGCAGTTTACCAGGGTCCATCTACAATGAGCAGTTCTTC. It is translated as CASSLPGSIYNEQFF.

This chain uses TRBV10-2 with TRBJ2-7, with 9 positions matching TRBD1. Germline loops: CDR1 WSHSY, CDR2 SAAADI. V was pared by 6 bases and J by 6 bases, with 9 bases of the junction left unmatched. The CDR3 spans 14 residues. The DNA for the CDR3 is TGCGCCAGCAGGCAACAGGGGGCGCCAATCGAGCAGTACTTC. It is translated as CASRQQGAPIEQYF.

The CDR3 region has the DNA TGTGCCAGCAGCTTGCCCGGGGACCAAGAGACCCAGTACTTC. It encodes CASSLPGDQETQYF. The chain is built from TRBV5-5 and TRBJ2-5; D perhaps matches TRBD2 (5 bases). Germline V lookup: CDR1 SGHKS, CDR2 YYEKEE (reference sequence). This CDR3 is 14 amino acids long. The V gene lost 1 base and the J gene lost 0 bases, with 7 bases spanning the gap.

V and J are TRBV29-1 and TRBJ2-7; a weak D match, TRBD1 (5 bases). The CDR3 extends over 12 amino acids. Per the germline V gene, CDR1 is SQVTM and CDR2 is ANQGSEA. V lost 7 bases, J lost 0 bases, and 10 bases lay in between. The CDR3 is CSAQGSSYEQYF. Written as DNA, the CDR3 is TGCAGCGCTCAGGGAAGCTCCTACGAGCAGTACTTC.